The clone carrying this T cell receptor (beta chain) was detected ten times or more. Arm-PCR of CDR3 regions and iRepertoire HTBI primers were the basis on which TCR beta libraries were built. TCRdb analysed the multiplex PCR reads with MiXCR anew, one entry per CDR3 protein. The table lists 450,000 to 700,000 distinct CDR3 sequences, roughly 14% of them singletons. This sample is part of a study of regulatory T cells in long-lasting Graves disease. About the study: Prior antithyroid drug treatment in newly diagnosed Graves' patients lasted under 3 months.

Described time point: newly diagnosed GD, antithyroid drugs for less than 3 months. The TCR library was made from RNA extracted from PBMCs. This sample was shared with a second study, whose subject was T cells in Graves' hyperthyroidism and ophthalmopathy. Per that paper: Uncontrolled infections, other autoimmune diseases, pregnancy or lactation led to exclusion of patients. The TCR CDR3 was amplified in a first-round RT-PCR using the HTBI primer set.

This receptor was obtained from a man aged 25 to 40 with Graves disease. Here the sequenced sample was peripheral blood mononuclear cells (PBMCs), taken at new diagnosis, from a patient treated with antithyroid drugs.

CDR3: CASRLSLAGKADTQYF. CDR3 DNA sequence: TGTGCCAGCAGATTGTCGCTAGCGGGAAAAGCAGATACGCAGTATTTT. The chain recombines TRBV12-3 or TRBV12-4 with TRBJ2-3; 9 nucleotides align to TRBD2. This CDR3 region has 16 residues. V dropped 6 bases and J dropped 4; count of bases not matched to a gene: 11.